A few counts support the clone carrying this T cell receptor beta chain. The antigen remains undetermined. TCRdb processed the reads anew with MiXCR; each CDR3 protein has one entry. This table has approximately 730,000 distinct CDR3 sequences, around a third appearing once. The source of the sample is a study of T cell repertoires in cytomegalovirus infection. Overall study context: Public TCR beta signatures indicated both CMV infection and matching HLA type. Whole-study results and caveats: Clonotypes of TCR beta that were HLA-C-restricted and CMV-specific dominated the ex vivo response.

With 3 bases removed from V and 4 bases from J, the gap between germline ends came to 11 bases. Germline assignment: CDR1 SGHTA and CDR2 FQGNSA. The CDR3 extends over 14 amino acids. The V gene is TRBV7-2, the J gene TRBJ2-3, with D possibly called TRBD1 or TRBD2 (5 bases each). This receptor was taken from a human donor in good health (CMV status not recorded). Some clones in this sample may be carry-over from other donors' samples. The sequencing used cultured PBMCs, collected from culture after CMV antigen stimulation. As DNA, the CDR3 is TGTGCCAGCAGCTTCGGGGCGCTGGCAGATACGCAGTATTTT. Protein: CASSFGALADTQYF.